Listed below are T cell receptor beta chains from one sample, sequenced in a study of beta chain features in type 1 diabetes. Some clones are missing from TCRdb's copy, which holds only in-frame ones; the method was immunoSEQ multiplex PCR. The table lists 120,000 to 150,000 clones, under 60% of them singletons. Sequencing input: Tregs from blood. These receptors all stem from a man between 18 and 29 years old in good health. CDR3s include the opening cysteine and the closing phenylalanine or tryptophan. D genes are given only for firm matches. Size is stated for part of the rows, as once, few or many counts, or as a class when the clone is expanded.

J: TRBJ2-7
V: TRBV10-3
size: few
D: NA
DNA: TGTGCCACACAGGGAAACGACTACGAGCAGTACTTC
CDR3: CATQGNDYEQYF

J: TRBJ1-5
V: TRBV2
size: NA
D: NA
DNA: TGTGCCAGTACCAGGGGAGTTGAGCCCCAGCATTTT
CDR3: CASTRGVEPQHF

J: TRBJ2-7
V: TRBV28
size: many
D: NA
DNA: TGTGCCAGCAGTTTAACGGCGGGACTCCTCGCCTACGAGCAGTACTTC
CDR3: CASSLTAGLLAYEQYF

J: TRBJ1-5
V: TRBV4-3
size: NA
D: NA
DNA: TGCGCCAGCAGCCCGGGGGGCAATCAGCCCCAGCATTTT
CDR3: CASSPGGNQPQHF

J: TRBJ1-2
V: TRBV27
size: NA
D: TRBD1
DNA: TGTGCCAGCAGTTTAGGACAGGGGGGAGTTGGCTACACCTTC
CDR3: CASSLGQGGVGYTF

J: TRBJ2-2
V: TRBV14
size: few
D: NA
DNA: TGTGCCAGCAGGCGAGAACCGAGGGACATCAGGTGGGAGCTGTTTTTT
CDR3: CASRREPRDIRWELFF

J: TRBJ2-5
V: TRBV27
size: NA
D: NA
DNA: TGTGCCAGCAGTTTAGCAGGGGAGGGAGAGACCCAGTACTTC
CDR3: CASSLAGEGETQYF

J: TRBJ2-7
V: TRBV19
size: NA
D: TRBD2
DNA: TGTGCCAGTAGTACCGGACTAGTCTACGAGCAGTACTTC
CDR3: CASSTGLVYEQYF

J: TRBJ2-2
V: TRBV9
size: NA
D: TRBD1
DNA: TGTGCCAGCAGCTTCAGGGGGTCCGGACACTCGAACACCGGGGAGCTGTTTTTT
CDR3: CASSFRGSGHSNTGELFF

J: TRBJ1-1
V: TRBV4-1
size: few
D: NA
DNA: TGCGCCAGCAGCCAAGATGTATCGGACACTGAAGCTTTCTTT
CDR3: CASSQDVSDTEAFF

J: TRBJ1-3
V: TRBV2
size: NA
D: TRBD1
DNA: TGTGCCAGCAGTAACAGGGGCTCTGGAAACACCATATATTTT
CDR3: CASSNRGSGNTIYF

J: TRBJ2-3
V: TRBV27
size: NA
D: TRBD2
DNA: TGTGCCAGCAGACGGGGGGGAACAGATACGCAGTATTTT
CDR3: CASRRGGTDTQYF

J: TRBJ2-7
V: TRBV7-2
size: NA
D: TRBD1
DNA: TGTGCCAGCAGCTTAAGGAGTGGCAGGGGGCTCTACGAGCAGTACTTC
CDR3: CASSLRSGRGLYEQYF

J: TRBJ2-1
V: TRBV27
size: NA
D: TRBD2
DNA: TGTGCCAGCAGTTTCTTCTCCCCGGGACTAGCGGGAGGTTGGGGGCCCTACAATGAGCAGTTCTTC
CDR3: CASSFFSPGLAGGWGPYNEQFF

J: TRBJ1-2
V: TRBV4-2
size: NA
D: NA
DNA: TGTGCCAGCAGCCAAGATCGAGTCCCGGGACACACCACGGGTTATGGCTACACCTTC
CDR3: CASSQDRVPGHTTGYGYTF

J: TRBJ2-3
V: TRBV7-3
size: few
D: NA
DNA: TGTGCCAGCAGCCCCGCCGGGGGAGATACGCAGTATTTT
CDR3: CASSPAGGDTQYF

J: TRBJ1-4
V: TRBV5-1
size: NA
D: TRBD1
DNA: TGCGCCAGCAGCGGGGACAGGCGTAAACTGTTTTTT
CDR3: CASSGDRRKLFF

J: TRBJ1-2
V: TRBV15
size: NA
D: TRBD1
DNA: TGTGCCACCAGCACAATACGGGACAGCGGCTACACCTTC
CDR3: CATSTIRDSGYTF

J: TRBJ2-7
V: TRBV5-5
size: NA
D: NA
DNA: TGTGCCAGCAGCTTGTTGGGTGACTGGCAGTACTTC
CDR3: CASSLLGDWQYF

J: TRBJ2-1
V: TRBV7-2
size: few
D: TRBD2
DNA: TGTGCCAGCAGCTTAGAGAGGCTAGCGGGAGTCAATGAGCAGTTCTTC
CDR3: CASSLERLAGVNEQFF

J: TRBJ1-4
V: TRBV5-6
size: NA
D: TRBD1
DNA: TGTGCCAGCAGCAAGGACAGGCTCGGCGAAAAACTGTTTTTT
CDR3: CASSKDRLGEKLFF

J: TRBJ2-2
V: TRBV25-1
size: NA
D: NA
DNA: TGTGCCAGCAGTGTCGGGGTTTTGGAACTTACCTACACCGGGGAGCTGTTTTTT
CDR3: CASSVGVLELTYTGELFF

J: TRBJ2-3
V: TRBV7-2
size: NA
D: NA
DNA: TGTGCCAGCAGCTTAGATCGCTTACCGGGGGATACGCAGTATTTT
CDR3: CASSLDRLPGDTQYF

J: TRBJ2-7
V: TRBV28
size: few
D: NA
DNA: TGTGCCAGCAGGAAGGACTACAACTCCTACGAGCAGTACTTC
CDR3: CASRKDYNSYEQYF

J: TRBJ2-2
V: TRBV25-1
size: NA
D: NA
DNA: TGTGCCAGCTCGCTACCGACTTCGACCGGGGAGCTGTTTTTT
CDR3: CASSLPTSTGELFF

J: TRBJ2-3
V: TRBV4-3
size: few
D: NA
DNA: TGCGCCAGCAGCCAAGAATGGGTAGGCAGGGGTAGGACAGATACGCAGTATTTT
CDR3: CASSQEWVGRGRTDTQYF

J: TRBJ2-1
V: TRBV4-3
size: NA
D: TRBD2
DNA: TGCGCCAGCAGCCAAGACTCAACGGGAGGTCCCAATGAGCAGTTCTTC
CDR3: CASSQDSTGGPNEQFF

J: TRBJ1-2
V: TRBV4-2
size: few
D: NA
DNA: TGTGCCAGCAGCCAAGATGTGGCCGCGGGGTATGGCTACACCTTC
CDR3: CASSQDVAAGYGYTF

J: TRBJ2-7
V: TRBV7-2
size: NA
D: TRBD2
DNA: TGTGCCAGCAGCTCTCGCCCTAGCGGGCCCAGCTCCTACGAGCAGTACTTC
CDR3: CASSSRPSGPSSYEQYF

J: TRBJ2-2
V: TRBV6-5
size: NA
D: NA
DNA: TGTGCCAGCAGTTCTTTAGACAGGACCGGGGAGCTGTTTTTT
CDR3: CASSSLDRTGELFF

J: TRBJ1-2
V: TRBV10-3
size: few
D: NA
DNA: TGTGCCATCAGTGGTACATTATACGCGGGTGGCTACACCTTC
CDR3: CAISGTLYAGGYTF

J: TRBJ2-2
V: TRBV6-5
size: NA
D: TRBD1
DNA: TGTGCCAGCAGACAACAGGGGGCGGGCGGGGAGCTGTTTTTT
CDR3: CASRQQGAGGELFF

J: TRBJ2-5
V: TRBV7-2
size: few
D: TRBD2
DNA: TGTGCCAGCAGTCTTAGCGGGAGAGAGACCCAGTACTTC
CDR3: CASSLSGRETQYF

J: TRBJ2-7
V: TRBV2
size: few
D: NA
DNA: TGTGCCAGCAGTGTCCGACTCGCCTACGAGCAGTACTTC
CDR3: CASSVRLAYEQYF

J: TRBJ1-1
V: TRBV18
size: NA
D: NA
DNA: TGTGCCAGCTCACGAGATTCGAACACTGAAGCTTTCTTT
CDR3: CASSRDSNTEAFF

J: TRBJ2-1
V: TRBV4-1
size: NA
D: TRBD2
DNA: TGCGCCAGCAGCCAAGATCACGGGGGGTTACACTACAATGAGCAGTTCTTC
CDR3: CASSQDHGGLHYNEQFF